Listed below are T cell receptor beta chains from one sample, sequenced in a study of blood T cells in healthy people across ages. MiXCR was run by TCRdb on the 5' RACE reads, yielding one entry per CDR3 protein. This sample has 1,500,000 or so distinct CDR3 sequences; 55% to 75% occur once, and the top ten carry more than 6%. The sequencing input was blood. Every receptor here comes from a man between 18 and 29 years old in good health. CDR3s leave out the opening cysteine and the closing phenylalanine or tryptophan. D genes are given only for firm matches.

ASSLGQGASVIYEQY,TRBV5-1,TRBD1
ASSLDGGGVNEQF,TRBV5-1,TRBD2
ASSLGLAEYGTQY,TRBV13,TRBD2
ASRHLRQRWPTDTQY,TRBV28,NA
SARDTWDPRWVDTQY,TRBV20-1,NA
ATSDPGNEQY,TRBV24-1,NA
ASSLQTNTGELF,TRBV6-5,NA
ASSTGRTVYEQY,TRBV7-9,NA
SVEGRGGNNNEQF,TRBV29-1,NA
SAPLPGDYNEQF,TRBV20-1,NA